This T cell receptor beta chain was documented in a study of cytomegalovirus exposure and HLA in healthy donors. CDR1 and CDR2 from the germline V gene are SGHAT and FQNNGV. Trimming stripped 1 base from V and 4 bases from J, with 6 bases between. CDR3 length: 13 residues. Use of 60 Vbeta and 13 Jbeta primers characterized the PCR. Measured with immunoSEQ multiplex PCR; TCRdb has only the in-frame clones, and not every one. The sample carries around 74,000 clones, 79% recorded once. The rearrangement links TRBV11-2 to TRBJ2-3; no firm D call. The receptor comes from a man aged 25 to 40 in good health and CMV-seronegative. Material for sequencing was PBMCs. CDR3 DNA sequence: TGTGCCAGCAGCTTAGGGTACTCAGATACGCAGTATTTT. This sequence encodes CASSLGYSDTQYF.